The 23 T cell receptor beta chains below were found in one sample sequenced in a study of cytomegalovirus exposure and HLA in healthy donors. PCR involved 60 Vbeta and 13 Jbeta primers. Here immunoSEQ multiplex PCR was the method, and the copy in TCRdb shows in-frame clones only, minus some. The data hold 150,000 to 200,000 clones, with roughly 80% observed a single time. Sequenced input: PBMCs. These receptors came from a female donor in good health and CMV-seronegative.

The genes are TRBV11-3 and TRBJ2-5, with D perhaps matching TRBD1 (6 bases). V dropped 1 base and J dropped 3 bases, with 15 bases sitting between them. CDR1 is SGHNT, CDR2 YENEEA, per germline. This CDR3 is 16 amino acids long. The CDR3, as DNA: TGTGCCAGCAGCTTAGGGTATAGGGGGTTCAAAGAGACCCAGTACTTC. Translating it yields CASSLGYRGFKETQYF.

The table lists this clone with a few counts. The chain has TRBV11-3 and TRBJ2-7; D is perhaps TRBD1 (5 bases). From germline, CDR1 is SGHNT and CDR2 YENEEA. Trimming shortened V by 1 base and J by 0 bases, and 7 bases separated the two germline ends. This CDR3 has 14 residues. The CDR3 coding sequence is TGTGCCAGCAGCTTAGGACAGAGCTCCTACGAGCAGTACTTC. Its translation: CASSLGQSSYEQYF.

This clone was recorded once. The chain is built from TRBV7-9 and TRBJ2-5, with unresolved D. The germline V gene has CDR1 SEHNR and CDR2 FQNEAQ (reference sequence). V was pared by 0 bases and J by 2 bases, with 10 bases between. The CDR3 totals 15 residues. This CDR3 is CASSLAFLTQETQYF. The DNA for the CDR3 is TGTGCCAGCAGCTTAGCATTTTTAACTCAAGAGACCCAGTACTTC.

The chain joins TRBV7-3 to TRBJ2-1; D may be TRBD2 (6 bases). Germline CDR1 and CDR2: SGHTA and FQGTGA. V dropped 3 bases and J dropped 6 bases, with 12 bases sitting between them. This CDR3 is built from 14 residues. CDR3 sequence reads: CASSFAGRGNEQFF. The CDR3 DNA reads as TGTGCCAGCAGCTTTGCGGGGCGGGGCAATGAGCAGTTCTTC.

In the case of this clone: The junction does not match germline at one end; this may be a read error. CDR3 loop: CSSSPRLGPTDTQYF. In DNA form, the CDR3 reads TGTTCCAGCAGCCCCCGACTAGGTCCCACAGATACGCAGTATTTT. The chain links TRBV7-9 to TRBJ2-3, with D tentatively TRBD2 (6 bases). The CDR3 runs to 15 residues. Germline CDR1 SEHNR, CDR2 FQNEAQ (reference sequence).

The chain couples TRBV28 to TRBJ2-3, with 13 bases identical to TRBD2. Germline V gene data show CDR1 as MDHEN and CDR2 as SYDVKM. The V and J ends lost 5 bases and 7 bases, in that order; junction bases with no gene match: 6. The CDR3 totals 15 residues. The CDR3 DNA reads as TGTGCCAGCAGTCCCCGGACTAGCGGGAGCAATACGCAGTATTTT. This gives the protein CASSPRTSGSNTQYF.

This chain uses TRBV10-1 with TRBJ1-1, with 8 bases identical to TRBD1. V lost 2 bases, J lost 0 bases, and 8 bases stayed unmatched. This CDR3 is built from 17 residues. Germline V gene data show CDR1 as WNHNN and CDR2 as SYGVQD (reference sequence). CDR3 nucleotide sequence: TGCGCCAGCAGTGAGCCACGGACAGGGACTATGAACACTGAAGCTTTCTTT. Its translation is CASSEPRTGTMNTEAFF.

The chain couples TRBV27 to TRBJ1-4; TRBD1 aligns across 8 bases. V trimming: 5 bases; J trimming: 5 bases; junction bases outside the gene matches: 7. The germline CDR1 and CDR2 sequences are MNHEY and SMNVEV (reference sequence). The CDR3 sequence is 15 residues long. The CDR3 is CASSIDRGGNEKLFF. In DNA form, the CDR3 reads TGTGCCAGCAGTATCGACAGGGGAGGGAATGAAAAACTGTTTTTT.

As for this clone: One junction end disagrees with the germline gene, perhaps due to a read error. The J gene is TRBJ2-7, the V gene TRBV7-9; D is ambiguous. CDR1 is SEHNR, CDR2 FQNEAQ, per germline (reference sequence). The CDR3 sequence is 13 residues long. CDR3 nucleotides: TGTTCCAGCAGGAACACAGCCTCCTACGAGCAGTACTTC. Its protein is CSSRNTASYEQYF.

This clone was detected a few times. The chain has TRBV6-4 and TRBJ2-1; TRBD2 matches 9 bases. The trim removed 3 bases at V and 7 bases at J, leaving 7 bases unmatched. CDR1 MRHNA and CDR2 SNTAGT come from the germline V gene. The CDR3 extends over 15 amino acids. CDR3 sequence reads: CASSDWLAGTNEQFF. The CDR3 DNA follows: TGTGCCAGCAGTGATTGGCTAGCGGGGACAAATGAGCAGTTCTTC.

The V and J genes are TRBV9 and TRBJ2-2; D is unclear. V lost 4 bases and J lost 0, with 10 bases in between. Germline CDR1 and CDR2: SGDLS and YYNGEE. The CDR3 consists of 15 residues. The CDR3 region is CASSTVASNTGELFF. In nucleotides, the CDR3 is TGTGCCAGCAGCACTGTAGCTTCGAACACCGGGGAGCTGTTTTTT.

V usage is TRBV7-2 and J usage is TRBJ2-5; D not certain. The V gene lost 1 base and the J gene lost 2 bases, with 5 bases spanning the gap. The germline V gene has CDR1 SGHTA and CDR2 FQGNSA. The CDR3 is made up of 13 amino acids. The CDR3 protein is CASSLVLQETQYF. The CDR3 DNA reads as TGTGCCAGCAGCTTAGTCTTGCAAGAGACCCAGTACTTC.

The chain joins TRBV28 to TRBJ1-6, with D unclear. Germline V gene lookup returns CDR1 MDHEN and CDR2 SYDVKM. Trimming took 5 bases from V and 7 from J, leaving 12 bases between them. The CDR3 has 14 amino acids. Here the CDR3 DNA reads TGTGCCAGCAGTCCCCCCAGGCAAAATTCACCCCTCCACTTT. It codes for CASSPPRQNSPLHF.

This clone was observed a few times. The chain couples TRBV28 to TRBJ2-7, with D hard to call. The ends were cut back, 5 bases at V and 5 bases at J, with 10 bases in the middle. Looked up from germline, CDR1 is MDHEN and CDR2 is SYDVKM. This CDR3 spans 12 amino acids. The CDR3 DNA reads as TGTGCCAGCAGTCTGTCCAGGCACGAGCAGTACTTC. Protein product: CASSLSRHEQYF.

The V gene is TRBV29-1, the J gene TRBJ2-7; 7 positions agree with TRBD1. Germline V CDR1 and CDR2: SQVTM, ANQGSEA. With 5 bases clipped from V and 5 bases from J, the junction kept 6 bases outside the gene matches. The CDR3 is 12 amino acids. CDR3 region: CSVRLGGNEQYF. Written as DNA, the CDR3 is TGCAGCGTTCGCCTAGGGGGCAACGAGCAGTACTTC.

The V call is TRBV5-8, the J call TRBJ1-3; 7 bases align to TRBD1. V was pared by 5 bases and J by 2 bases, with 4 bases of the junction left unmatched. CDR3 length equals 14 residues. Germline values: CDR1 SGHTS, CDR2 YDEGEE. The CDR3 is CASSTQGTGNTIYF. The CDR3 DNA sequence: TGTGCCAGCAGTACACAGGGGACTGGAAACACCATATATTTT.

J is TRBJ1-2 and V is TRBV30; the D is unclear. This CDR3 has 10 residues. V dropped 3 bases and J dropped 6 bases, with 5 bases sitting between them. Germline CDR1 and CDR2: GTSNPN and SVGIG (reference sequence). The CDR3 region has the DNA TGTGCCTGGAGACACAATGGCTACACCTTC. Translated: CAWRHNGYTF.

The CDR3 DNA reads as TGTGCCAGCAGTGAAGCATTCCTAGCGGGGGCTGGTGAGCAGTACTTC. This gives the protein CASSEAFLAGAGEQYF. The J gene is TRBJ2-5, the V gene TRBV6-1; 10 bases agree with TRBD2. CDR1 MNHNS and CDR2 SASEGT come from the germline V gene. This CDR3 region has 16 residues. Trimming removed 0 bases from V and 11 bases from J; junction bases left unmatched: 12.

This clone was seen a few times. The rearrangement joins TRBV5-1 to TRBJ1-1; unclear D gene. Trimming removed 4 bases from V and 0 bases from J, with 7 bases in between. Germline CDR1 is SGHRS and CDR2 is YFSETQ. The CDR3 has 13 amino acids. CDR3 nucleotides: TGCGCCAGCAGCACAGAAATGAACACTGAAGCTTTCTTT. This gives the protein CASSTEMNTEAFF.

The chain uses TRBV27 and TRBJ2-5; the D is unclear. The J call is in doubt because the DNA end fits TRBJ2-7 better. The length of the CDR3 is 13 residues. The germline CDR1 and CDR2 sequences are MNHEY and SMNVEV (reference sequence). The CDR3 bases are TGTGCCAGCAGTTTTAGGCAGGCTTACGAGCAGTACTTC. The encoded protein is CASSFRQAYEQYF.

V usage is TRBV27 and J usage is TRBJ1-5; D not resolved. V was trimmed by 0 bases and J by 10 bases, leaving 10 bases between them. This CDR3 is 13 amino acids long. The V gene's germline CDR1 is MNHEY and CDR2 SMNVEV (reference sequence). CDR3 bases: TGTGCCAGCAGTTTATCTTCGGTTGAACCCCAGCATTTT. It is translated as CASSLSSVEPQHF.

The chain recombines TRBV28 with TRBJ2-7, with TRBD2 matching 7 bases. CDR1 is MDHEN and CDR2 is SYDVKM in the germline V gene. The CDR3 runs to 15 residues. The ends lost 5 bases at V and 3 bases at J; junction bases unmatched: 10. DNA of the CDR3: TGTGCCAGCAGTGCCCCCGGGACTAACTTCTACGAGCAGTACTTC. It encodes CASSAPGTNFYEQYF.

The chain combines TRBV6-1 with TRBJ2-7; no definite D call. CDR3 length: 14 amino acids. The germline CDR1 and CDR2 sequences are MNHNS and SASEGT. V lost 2 bases, J lost 1 base, and 9 bases lay in between. The CDR3 sequence: CASSEIRVSYEQYF. The CDR3 DNA follows: TGTGCCAGCAGTGAAATTCGCGTGTCCTACGAGCAGTACTTC.